This TCR beta chain was recovered during a study of blood T cells in healthy people across ages. Study at large: Through template switching, about one barcoded beta molecule was captured per two T cells, as measured in model experiments. General study results and limits: Naive T cell percentage and TCR beta diversity correlated strongly. Whereas aged donors had fewer naive CD4+ cells, long-lived donors had more of them and higher diversity.

This clonotype came up a few times. Antigen unknown. Germline V lookup: CDR1 LGHNT, CDR2 FRNRAP. V was trimmed by 2 bases and J by 7 bases, leaving 6 bases between them. The CDR3 length is 12 residues. A sample-barcoded 5' primer and a J-beta primer mix were used in a second PCR of roughly 7 to 11 cycles. Each CDR3 protein is one row after TCRdb ran MiXCR on the 5' RACE reads. The data contain 1.2 million to 1.5 million distinct CDR3 sequences, around 42% of them seen just once; the ten biggest clones take up 7% to 9%. The specimen was blood. The receptor was derived from a woman aged 18-29 years in good health. V usage is TRBV12-5 and J usage is TRBJ2-1; D is unclear. CDR3 coding DNA: TGTGCTAGTGGTTTGACCGGTAATGAGCAGTTCTTC. Translating it yields CASGLTGNEQFF.